The 3 T cell receptor beta chains presented below share a single source sample, sequenced in a study of blood T cell repertoires in COVID-19. Repertoires were generated with immunoSEQ multiplex PCR, while TCRdb's copy carries only in-frame clones and drops some. Of a few hundred thousand clones in the sample, over 75% are singletons; the top ten hold around 2%. Sequenced: PBMCs or T cells enriched from blood (not recorded which). The receptors derive from a man aged 40-50 years in a cohort exposed to, infected with or recovered from COVID-19 (not recorded which).

The chain recombines TRBV18 with TRBJ2-1; a weak D match, TRBD2 (5 bases). The CDR3 is 13 residues long. V shed 6 bases and J shed 9 bases, with 15 bases lying between them. Germline V gene lookup returns CDR1 KGHSH and CDR2 LQKENI. CDR3 bases: TGTGCCAGCTCCCAGAACCGGGGTGGTGAGCAGTTCTTC. This gives the protein CASSQNRGGEQFF.

The rearrangement joins TRBV10-3 to TRBJ1-1; TRBD1 matches at 10 bases. The germline gives CDR1 ENHRY, CDR2 SYGVKD. The length of the CDR3 is 14 residues. Germline trimming cut 10 bases from V and 0 bases from J; bases unmatched to any gene: 5. CDR3 DNA: TGTGCCACCAGGACAGGGGGGATGAACACTGAAGCTTTCTTT. This gives the protein CATRTGGMNTEAFF.

This clone was seen a single time. This chain joins TRBV5-4 and TRBJ2-3, with TRBD2 identical over 10 bases. Germline lookup yields CDR1 SGHNT and CDR2 YYREEE (reference sequence). The CDR3 spans 17 residues. J was trimmed by 5 bases and V by 0 bases; bases with no gene match: 9. CDR3 loop: CASSLGPTSGSGDTQYF. Here the CDR3 DNA reads TGTGCCAGCAGCTTGGGACCGACTAGCGGGTCGGGAGATACGCAGTATTTT.